This T cell receptor (beta chain) was recorded in a study of blood T cell repertoires in COVID-19. The method was immunoSEQ multiplex PCR; TCRdb's version includes in-frame clones alone and lacks a portion of them. Found here are fewer than 250,000 clones, 83% of them singletons; the top ten hold roughly 5%. The CDR3 contains 13 residues. Germline CDR1 and CDR2: LNHDA and SQIVND (reference sequence). V was cut by 1 base and J by 1 base, with 4 bases left in between. The TCR originated in a human donor in a cohort sampled during active COVID-19. The sequencing input was peripheral blood. The chain uses TRBV19 and TRBJ1-1; D gene ambiguous. CDR3 in DNA: TGTGCCAGTAGTATAGCAGAGAACACTGAAGCTTTCTTT. This codes for CASSIAENTEAFF. Together with reference TRBV19 and TRBJ1-1, the CDR3 gives the full variable domain: DGGITQSPKYLFRKEGQNVTLSCEQNLNHDAMYWYRQDPGQGLRLIYYSQIVNDFQKGDIAEGYSVSREKKESFPLTVTSAQKNPTAFYLCASSIAENTEAFFGQGTRLTVV.